The present T cell receptor (beta chain) was sequenced within a study of identical twins. This CDR3 has 15 residues. Germline V CDR1 and CDR2: SGHRS, YFSETQ. After removal of 4 bases from V and 4 bases from J, the junction contained 8 bases not matched to a gene. This clonotype was recorded many times. TCRdb processed the 5' RACE reads anew with MiXCR; each CDR3 protein has one entry. Among 690,000 or so distinct CDR3 sequences listed, roughly 6% were seen once. This receptor was taken from a man between 18 and 29 years old in good health. V and J are TRBV5-1 and TRBJ1-5, with 7 nucleotides matching TRBD1. Specimen: naive T cells sorted from blood. CDR3 DNA: TGCGCCAGCAGCCCTTCGACAGGGAGTAATCAGCCCCAGCATTTT. It encodes CASSPSTGSNQPQHF.